This passage covers 25 T cell receptor beta chains from one sample sequenced in a study of tumor and adjacent non-tumor tissue in lung cancer. RNA was extracted from bulk tissue without any cell sorting. The library came from three nested PCR rounds adapted from ARM-PCR protocols. A single record per CDR3 protein comes from TCRdb applying MiXCR to the multiplex PCR reads. The table lists 120,000 or so distinct CDR3 sequences, 66% of them singletons. Sequencing used lung tumor tissue. These receptors all come from a man aged 25-45 years with non-small cell lung cancer.

For this clonotype: This may arise from a read error, as a much more abundant clone is one base away. This chain connects TRBV5-1 to TRBJ1-6; maybe TRBD1 (6 bases). V gave up 4 bases and J gave up 9 bases, with 20 bases separating them. CDR1 and CDR2 from the germline V gene are SGHRS and YFSETQ. This CDR3 has 16 amino acids. The chain's CDR3 is CASSPGESETASPLHF. CDR3 nucleotide sequence: TGCGCCAGCAGCCCAGGGGAATCGGAGACAGCTTCACCCCTCCACTTT.

The rearrangement uses TRBV20-1 and TRBJ2-2; D is unclear. Germline CDR1 DFQATT, CDR2 SNEGSKA (reference sequence). V lost 4 bases and J lost 5, with 17 bases in between. This CDR3 region has 15 residues. The chain's CDR3 is CSATRDRKRTGELFF. The CDR3 bases are TGCAGTGCTACAAGGGATAGGAAGAGGACCGGGGAGCTGTTTTTT.

Comments on this clonotype: At one boundary the junction diverges from the germline segment, which might be a read error. The chain links TRBV7-8 to TRBJ2-7; 10 bases are a match to TRBD2. The CDR3 is 16 residues long. The germline V gene encodes CDR1 SGHVS and CDR2 FQNEAQ. The CDR3 loop reads CASSSGLAEGTYEQYF. As DNA, the CDR3 is TGTGCCAGCAGCTCAGGACTAGCGGAGGGTACCTACGAGCAATACTTC.

About this clonotype: One junction end does not reproduce the germline sequence, and a read error may be involved. The chain recombines TRBV20-1 with TRBJ1-1; D possibly corresponds to TRBD1 (5 bases). The CDR3 spans 11 residues. Looked up from germline, CDR1 is DFQATT and CDR2 is SNEGSKA (reference sequence). As DNA, the CDR3 is TGCAGTGCCACAGCGGGGCCTGAAGCTTTATTT. This encodes CSATAGPEALF.

Regarding this clonotype: A much larger clone lies a single base off, so this may be a read error. This chain uses TRBV20-1 with TRBJ2-5, with 11 bases aligning to TRBD1. After removal of 4 bases from V and 8 bases from J, the junction contained 6 bases not matched to a gene. The CDR3 totals 13 residues. Germline assignment: CDR1 DFQATT and CDR2 SNEGSKA (reference sequence). The CDR3 DNA sequence: TGCAGTGCTACCCGGACAGGGGGCGACACCCAGTACTTC. It codes for CSATRTGGDTQYF.

With regard to this clonotype: A much larger clone is a single base away; this may be a read error. The chain carries TRBV12-3 or TRBV12-4 and TRBJ1-5, with D maybe TRBD1 (5 bases). V lost 5 bases to trimming and J lost 9 bases, with 20 bases between them. The CDR3 runs 15 residues. The CDR3 is CASSVIGGRGRPQHF. The CDR3 DNA is TGTGCCAGCAGTGTCATCGGGGGAAGAGGGCGGCCCCAGCATTTT.

Details on this clonotype: This may be a read error, as it is one base from a much larger clone. The V gene is TRBV4-3, the J gene TRBJ1-1, with 10 bases lining up with TRBD1. Per germline, CDR1 LGHNA and CDR2 YSLEER. Trimming at V came to 2 bases and at J to 8 bases, leaving 8 bases not matched to a gene. CDR3 length: 15 amino acids. The CDR3 reads CASSQSGQGPSEAFF. Written as DNA, the CDR3 is TGCGCCAGCAGCCAATCGGGACAGGGGCCCTCAGAAGCTTTCTTT.

Remarks on this clonotype: An end of the junction does not agree with germline; a read error may underlie this. The J gene is TRBJ2-5, the V gene TRBV20-1; 9 bases agree with TRBD1. Looked up from germline, CDR1 is DFQATT and CDR2 is SNEGSKA (reference sequence). The CDR3 totals 16 residues. In DNA form, the CDR3 reads TGCAGTGCTAAGACCGGGACAGGGTTAGGGCAAGAGACCCAGAACTTC. Translating it yields CSAKTGTGLGQETQNF.

This clonotype appeared a few times. A much larger clone sits a single nucleotide away, making a read error possible. The chain uses TRBV20-1 and TRBJ2-1; D unclear. CDR1 is DFQATT and CDR2 is SNEGSKA in the germline V gene (reference sequence). The CDR3 is made up of 10 amino acids. Deletions cut 6 bases from V and 8 bases from J, with 8 bases between. As DNA, the CDR3 is TGCAGTGCCACCATGGATGAGCAGTTCTTC. This codes for CSATMDEQFF.

The chain combines TRBV12-3 or TRBV12-4 with TRBJ2-6; D call uncertain. The CDR3 totals 14 residues. The germline V and J ends were trimmed by 5 bases and 2 bases, with 7 bases remaining between them. CDR3 in DNA: TGTGCCAGCAGTCTAGACCCTGGGGCCAACGTCCTGACTTTC. Amino acids: CASSLDPGANVLTF.

The genes are TRBV29-1 and TRBJ2-3; possible D gene TRBD2, 5 bases. The CDR3 is 13 amino acids. Germline CDR1 reads SQVTM; CDR2 reads ANQGSEA. The CDR3 loop reads CSALAGITDMQYF. In nucleotides, the CDR3 is TGCAGTGCCCTGGCGGGTATCACAGATATGCAATATTTT.

Comments on this clonotype: This is likely a read error, given that the CDR3 carries no conserved phenylalanine or tryptophan at its end. This rearrangement joins TRBV6-5 to TRBJ1-6; TRBD1 is a possible D gene (5 bases). This CDR3 has 16 residues. The germline V gene encodes CDR1 MNHEY and CDR2 SVGAGI. V was trimmed by 2 bases and J by 5 bases, leaving 13 bases between them. CDR3 sequence: CASSYGGTGDNSPLHY. For the CDR3, the DNA is TGTGCCAGCAGTTACGGGGGGACGGGCGATAATTCACCCCTCCACTAT.

In its sample, this clonotype was seen many times. Here the CDR3 DNA reads TGTGCCATCAGCACAGGGGGCGACGGCTACACCTTC. This codes for CAISTGGDGYTF. This chain connects TRBV10-3 to TRBJ1-2; 9 positions agree with TRBD1. This CDR3 region has 12 residues. V lost 6 bases and J lost 8; bases outside the gene matches: 4. Germline CDR1 and CDR2: ENHRY and SYGVKD.

This clonotype was counted ten times or more. The chain is built from TRBV6-2 or TRBV6-3 and TRBJ1-1; no clear D gene. The CDR3 spans 12 residues. Trimming took 5 bases from V and 4 from J, leaving 8 bases between them. Per the germline V gene, CDR1 is MNHEY and CDR2 is SVGEGT. The CDR3 sequence: CASSQTFTEAFF. As DNA, the CDR3 is TGTGCCAGCAGTCAGACATTCACTGAAGCTTTCTTT.

As regards this clonotype: This may stem from a read error, because a much larger clone lies one nucleotide away. The V gene is TRBV6-6, the J gene TRBJ2-7; a possible D gene is TRBD2 (6 bases). Germline-derived CDR1 and CDR2 are MNHNY and SVGAGI (reference sequence). The CDR3 runs to 12 residues. Trimming removed 11 bases at V and 7 bases at J, with 18 bases between. The CDR3 loop reads CACRERREEQYF. CDR3 DNA: TGTGCCTGCCGGGAGAGGAGGGAGGAGCAGTACTTC.

The V gene is TRBV12-3 or TRBV12-4, the J gene TRBJ2-1; 10 nucleotides line up with TRBD2. The CDR3 sequence is 18 residues long. The trim removed 7 bases at V and 0 bases at J, leaving 12 bases unmatched. In nucleotides, the CDR3 is TGTGCCAGCAACCGCGGGACTAGCGAGAGGGCCTCCTACAATGAGCAGTTCTTC. Amino acids: CASNRGTSERASYNEQFF.

J is TRBJ2-5 and V is TRBV7-3, with D maybe TRBD2 (5 bases). This CDR3 is built from 13 residues. Germline values: CDR1 SGHTA, CDR2 FQGTGA. Trimming took off 4 bases at V and 9 bases at J, with 15 bases between the two ends. In DNA, the CDR3 is TGTGCCAGCAGCTCGTCGTCTGAGGAGGCCCAGTACTTC. Amino acids: CASSSSSEEAQYF.

This clonotype occurred once. One base away lies a much larger clone, so this may be a sequencing read error. The V and J genes are TRBV4-1 and TRBJ2-7; D is perhaps TRBD2 (6 bases). This CDR3 is 17 amino acids long. The germline V gene encodes CDR1 MGHRA and CDR2 YSYEKL. With 0 bases removed from V and 2 bases from J, the gap between germline ends came to 17 bases. The CDR3 region is CASSQDPGGTATYEQYF. For the CDR3, the DNA is TGCGCCAGCAGCCAAGATCCAGGTGGGACTGCTACCTACGAGCAGTACTTC.

A note on this clonotype: A much larger clone lies a single base off, so this may be a read error. J is TRBJ2-3 and V is TRBV20-1; 9 nucleotides match TRBD1. The CDR3 runs to 15 residues. CDR1 DFQATT and CDR2 SNEGSKA come from the germline V gene (reference sequence). V lost 8 bases and J lost 6; bases outside the gene matches: 15. CDR3 coding DNA: TGCAGTACTGTATGGGGACAGGGCCTTATGGATACGCAGTATTTT. It codes for CSTVWGQGLMDTQYF.

This clonotype was observed a handful of times. V is TRBV4-1 and J is TRBJ2-3; a possible D gene is TRBD2 (6 bases). The CDR3 consists of 16 residues. Between the trimmed V and J ends, which lost 0 bases and 1 base, there was a span of 11 bases. The germline gives CDR1 MGHRA, CDR2 YSYEKL. The CDR3 loop reads CASSQDGGIGTDTQYF. The CDR3 DNA reads TGCGCCAGCAGCCAAGATGGCGGGATAGGCACAGATACGCAGTATTTT.

As concerns this clonotype: A much larger clonotype is one base distant, so this may be a read error. The gene calls are TRBV21-1 and TRBJ1-5. TRBV21-1 is flagged as a pseudogene. This CDR3 is 15 amino acids long. The CDR3 loop reads CASSKVRFSNQPHHF. The CDR3, as DNA: TGTGCCAGCAGCAAAGTTCGTTTTTCCAATCAGCCCCATCATTTT.

About this clonotype: At one end the junction does not follow the germline gene, possibly because of a read error. The chain is built from TRBV20-1 and TRBJ1-4, with unresolved D. The CDR3 has 13 amino acids. The germline V gene has CDR1 DFQATT and CDR2 SNEGSKA (reference sequence). CDR3 loop: CSAGPPTNERLFF. The CDR3 nucleotides are TGCAGTGCAGGGCCACCAACTAATGAAAGACTGTTTTTT.

Worth noting for this clonotype: At one of its ends the junction is not consistent with the germline gene, which may arise from a read error. J is TRBJ2-1 and V is TRBV5-4; 9 bases match TRBD2. The germline V gene encodes CDR1 SGHNT and CDR2 YYREEE (reference sequence). This CDR3 contains 16 residues. CDR3 sequence: CASSHWLAGGYNEQLF. The DNA of the CDR3 is TGTGCCAGCAGCCATTGGTTGGCGGGGGGGTACAATGAGCAGCTCTTC.

This clonotype was detected many times. The chain carries TRBV20-1 and TRBJ2-1; TRBD1 matches 9 bases. Losses at the gene ends were 6 bases for V and 3 bases for J; bases not matched to a gene: 3. The CDR3 length is 13 residues. Germline lookup yields CDR1 DFQATT and CDR2 SNEGSKA (reference sequence). CDR3 nucleotide sequence: TGCAGTGCCCTGGGACAGGGCTACAATGAGCAGTTCTTC. This gives the protein CSALGQGYNEQFF.

Comment on this clonotype: One junction end disagrees with the germline gene, perhaps due to a read error. CDR3 in amino acids: CSARDRGTINQSQRF. The CDR3 bases are TGCAGTGCTAGAGATCGCGGGACGATCAATCAGTCCCAACGTTTT. The rearrangement links TRBV20-1 to TRBJ1-5, with TRBD1 as a possible D gene (5 bases). The length of the CDR3 is 15 residues. Germline V gives CDR1 DFQATT, CDR2 SNEGSKA (reference sequence).